The present T cell receptor (beta chain) was sequenced within a study of shared clonotypes between healthy human individuals. General study results and limits: Against clonotypes common to all four donors, non-shared ones had lower generation probabilities.

CDR3 length: 14 amino acids. With V trimmed by 6 bases and J by 4 bases, 8 bases remained unmatched. Germline CDR1 is SNHLY and CDR2 is FYNNEI. Donors comprised healthy HIV-negative adults lacking recent acute infections or vaccinations. This clone was recorded a few times. The antigen is unknown. Every immunoSEQ plate was one replicate of a subset's evenly spread DNA. Per the original methods: Because ImmunoSEQ provided only junction sequences with no quality scores, the filtering differed. Only in-frame clones appear in the TCRdb table, and some are missing; sequencing was by immunoSEQ multiplex PCR. V, J and clone size were drawn from that table, and D and trimming were deduced from the DNA. The table lists roughly 1 million clones, about 80% of them singletons.

The TCR was taken from a man between 18 and 35 years old in good health. Sequencing used memory CD4+ T cells sorted from blood. The subset here: CD45RA-negative fraction. The genes are TRBV2 and TRBJ2-5; TRBD2 matches 7 bases. The CDR3 coding sequence is TGTGCCAGCAGGGGGGTCGGCGGGGGAGAGACCCAGTACTTC. Its protein product is CASRGVGGGETQYF.